Below, 2 T cell receptor beta chains from the same sample are listed, as sequenced in a study of cytomegalovirus exposure and HLA in healthy donors. TCRdb's table, derived via immunoSEQ multiplex PCR, lists solely in-frame clones and lacks some. The data hold tens of thousands of clones, with 93% observed a single time. Sequencing input: PBMCs. The receptors derive from a woman younger than 45 in good health and CMV-seronegative.

The CDR3 is CASAREDHQPQHF. CDR3 in DNA: TGTGCCAGTGCGCGGGAGGATCATCAGCCCCAGCATTTT. The V gene is TRBV19, the J gene TRBJ1-5, with no clear D. Trimming shortened V by 8 bases and J by 5 bases, and 13 bases separated the two germline ends. The CDR3 has 13 residues. In germline, CDR1 is LNHDA, CDR2 SQIVND (reference sequence). Together with reference TRBV19 and TRBJ1-5, the CDR3 gives the full variable domain: DGGITQSPKYLFRKEGQNVTLSCEQNLNHDAMYWYRQDPGQGLRLIYYSQIVNDFQKGDIAEGYSVSREKKESFPLTVTSAQKNPTAFYLCASAREDHQPQHFGDGTRLSIL.

The V gene is TRBV19, the J gene TRBJ1-4; a weak D match, TRBD1 (5 bases). The CDR3 sequence is 15 residues long. V was clipped by 9 bases and J by 1 base, with 15 bases between them. CDR1 and CDR2 from the germline V gene are LNHDA and SQIVND (reference sequence). The DNA for the CDR3 is TGTGCCAGCGGGACTCGCGATATAACTAATGAAAAACTGTTTTTT. This encodes CASGTRDITNEKLFF.